Listed below are T cell receptor beta chains from one sample, sequenced in a study of blood T cell repertoires in COVID-19. TCRdb's copy holds only in-frame clones and misses some; the assay was immunoSEQ multiplex PCR. Of 85,000 to 90,000 clones listed, around 86% are singletons. The sample taken for sequencing was peripheral blood. These receptors all come from a human donor in a cohort sampled during active COVID-19. Both conserved end residues are part of each CDR3. D genes are given only for firm matches. A row's size may be missing; if present it is once, few, many or a size class.

V: TRBV18
J: TRBJ2-1
D: TRBD1
size: NA
DNA: TGTGCCAGCTCACCGGACAGGGGGAACTACAATGAGCAGTTCTTC
CDR3: CASSPDRGNYNEQFF

V: TRBV19
J: TRBJ1-1
D: NA
size: once
DNA: TGTGCCAGTAGTGTGAACAGGTACCAAAACACTGAAGCTTTCTTT
CDR3: CASSVNRYQNTEAFF

V: TRBV30
J: TRBJ1-4
D: NA
size: NA
DNA: TGTGCCTGGACAGTTGCAACTAATGAAAAACTGTTTTTT
CDR3: CAWTVATNEKLFF

V: TRBV28
J: TRBJ2-5
D: TRBD2
size: NA
DNA: TGTGCCAGCAGACGAGCGGGAGAGGGGTCGGGGACCCAGTACTTC
CDR3: CASRRAGEGSGTQYF

V: TRBV2
J: TRBJ1-1
D: NA
size: NA
DNA: TGTGCCAGCAGTGGGGTTAGAGGTGCGGGGAACACTGAAGCTTTCTTT
CDR3: CASSGVRGAGNTEAFF

V: TRBV30
J: TRBJ2-5
D: TRBD1
size: few
DNA: TGTGCCTGGAGTGTAGCCCCGGACAGGGGCGCGACCCAGTACTTC
CDR3: CAWSVAPDRGATQYF

V: TRBV27
J: TRBJ2-3
D: TRBD2
size: NA
DNA: TGTGCCAGCAGTTTCCCGGAGACTAGCGGAAGGACGACGCAGTATTTT
CDR3: CASSFPETSGRTTQYF

V: TRBV9
J: TRBJ1-2
D: TRBD1
size: NA
DNA: TGTGCCAGCAGCGTAGCTACTAGGGGGACAGGGGGCGAGGGTGGCTACACCTTC
CDR3: CASSVATRGTGGEGGYTF

V: TRBV29-1
J: TRBJ2-5
D: TRBD2
size: NA
DNA: TGCAGCGTTGAAAGGGAGGGAGAGACCCAGTACTTC
CDR3: CSVEREGETQYF

V: TRBV27
J: TRBJ2-2
D: NA
size: NA
DNA: TGTGCCAGCAGTTTTCGACAAAAAAACACCGGGGAGCTGTTTTTT
CDR3: CASSFRQKNTGELFF

V: TRBV16
J: TRBJ2-2
D: TRBD2
size: NA
DNA: TGTGCCAGCAGCCGACTAGCGGGAGCCGGAAGGGAGCTGTTTTTT
CDR3: CASSRLAGAGRELFF

V: TRBV28
J: TRBJ2-2
D: TRBD1
size: few
DNA: TGTGCCAGCAGTTTTGAGGGACAGGGGGTACCCGGGGAGCTGTTTTTT
CDR3: CASSFEGQGVPGELFF

V: TRBV6-1
J: TRBJ2-7
D: NA
size: NA
DNA: TGTGCCAGCAGTGAAGACAGGGTGAGGGACGAGCAGTACTTC
CDR3: CASSEDRVRDEQYF

V: TRBV5-1
J: TRBJ1-5
D: TRBD1
size: few
DNA: TGCGCCAGCAGCCCGACAGGGGTCCAGCCCCAGCATTTT
CDR3: CASSPTGVQPQHF

V: TRBV9
J: TRBJ2-5
D: TRBD1
size: NA
DNA: TGTGCCAGCAGCAGACAGGGTCGCCTAGAGACCCAGTACTTC
CDR3: CASSRQGRLETQYF

V: TRBV20-1
J: TRBJ2-3
D: NA
size: NA
DNA: TGCAGTGCTAGTGTTCGCGGATCTAGCACAGATACGCAGTATTTT
CDR3: CSASVRGSSTDTQYF

V: TRBV11-3
J: TRBJ1-1
D: NA
size: NA
DNA: TGTGTCAGCAGCTTACAGGGAAACACTGAAGCTTTCTTT
CDR3: CVSSLQGNTEAFF

V: TRBV5-1
J: TRBJ1-1
D: TRBD1
size: NA
DNA: TGCGCCAGCAGCTTGACAGGGGCTAACACTGAAGCTTTCTTT
CDR3: CASSLTGANTEAFF

V: TRBV5-1
J: TRBJ1-2
D: NA
size: NA
DNA: TGCGCCAGCAGCAGGGGTGGGAACTATGGCTACACCTTC
CDR3: CASSRGGNYGYTF

V: TRBV7-9
J: TRBJ2-7
D: NA
size: few
DNA: TGTGCCAGCAGCTTACAGGTTCAAAACTACGAGCAGTACTTC
CDR3: CASSLQVQNYEQYF

V: TRBV29-1
J: TRBJ1-1
D: NA
size: NA
DNA: TGCAGCGGTGGATCGACGACCAGGCAGACTGAAGCTTTCTTT
CDR3: CSGGSTTRQTEAFF

V: TRBV29-1
J: TRBJ2-7
D: NA
size: NA
DNA: TGCAGCGTTGCGCTAGCGTCCTCCTACGAGCAGTACTTC
CDR3: CSVALASSYEQYF

V: TRBV6-6
J: TRBJ2-1
D: TRBD2
size: NA
DNA: TGTGCCAGCAGTCAACCCGGACTAGTAGGACACAATGAGCAGTTCTTC
CDR3: CASSQPGLVGHNEQFF

V: TRBV28
J: TRBJ1-2
D: TRBD1
size: few
DNA: TGTGCCAGCAGAGAGCCCGACAGGGCCTATGGCTACACCTTC
CDR3: CASREPDRAYGYTF

V: TRBV19
J: TRBJ1-1
D: NA
size: NA
DNA: TGTGCCAGTAGTTACTTTCCTGGGAACACTGAAGCTTTCTTT
CDR3: CASSYFPGNTEAFF

V: TRBV5-1
J: TRBJ2-1
D: TRBD1
size: once
DNA: TGCGCCAGCAGCCCCGGACAGGGTTCCTACAATGAGCAGTTCTTC
CDR3: CASSPGQGSYNEQFF

V: TRBV7-3
J: TRBJ1-3
D: TRBD1
size: NA
DNA: TGTGCCAGCAGCTCCTGGGACAGGAGGATACCGGGAAACACCATATATTTT
CDR3: CASSSWDRRIPGNTIYF

V: TRBV7-6
J: TRBJ2-7
D: TRBD2
size: NA
DNA: TGTGCCAGCAGCTTAACAGCGGGAGGTTTCGAGCAGTACTTC
CDR3: CASSLTAGGFEQYF

V: TRBV28
J: TRBJ1-5
D: NA
size: NA
DNA: TGTGCCAGCAGTCCCCCTCTCTATCAGCCCCAGCATTTT
CDR3: CASSPPLYQPQHF

V: TRBV2
J: TRBJ2-3
D: TRBD2
size: NA
DNA: TGTGCCAGCAGCTACCTACTAGCGGGAGGCACAGATACGCAGTATTTT
CDR3: CASSYLLAGGTDTQYF

V: TRBV11-2
J: TRBJ1-5
D: NA
size: NA
DNA: TGTGCCAGCAGCCTGGGGGGTGGGGGTCAGCCCCAGCATTTT
CDR3: CASSLGGGGQPQHF

V: TRBV6-1
J: TRBJ2-3
D: NA
size: NA
DNA: TGTGCCAGCAGTGAAGGTACAGCCGGCACAGATACGCAGTATTTT
CDR3: CASSEGTAGTDTQYF

V: TRBV18
J: TRBJ1-5
D: TRBD1
size: NA
DNA: TGTGCCAGCTCACCCCAGAAGACAGGGAACAATCAGCCCCAGCATTTT
CDR3: CASSPQKTGNNQPQHF

V: TRBV9
J: TRBJ2-5
D: TRBD1
size: NA
DNA: TGTGCCAGCAGTCGGTTACAGGGGTCCTGGGAGACCCAGTACTTC
CDR3: CASSRLQGSWETQYF

V: TRBV27
J: TRBJ1-1
D: NA
size: NA
DNA: TGTGCCAGCAGTCCCGGGTCAGCCACTAACACTGAAGCTTTCTTT
CDR3: CASSPGSATNTEAFF